The 22 T cell receptor beta chains given below trace back to one sample, sequenced in a study of cytomegalovirus exposure and HLA in healthy donors. PCR employed 60 Vbeta and 13 Jbeta primers. TCRdb's table, derived via immunoSEQ multiplex PCR, lists solely in-frame clones and lacks some. In the table there are about 150,000 clones, approximately 80% of which are singletons. Input material: PBMCs. These receptors came from a male donor in good health and CMV-seronegative.

V gene TRBV27 combines with J gene TRBJ2-3, with a tentative D call TRBD2 (7 bases). In germline, CDR1 is MNHEY, CDR2 SMNVEV (reference sequence). Trimming stripped 0 bases from V and 9 bases from J, with 25 bases between. The CDR3 totals 18 residues. Written as DNA, the CDR3 is TGTGCCAGCAGTTTATCGGGGGACTACAAGGGGGGGAAGGACACGCAGTATTTT. This sequence encodes CASSLSGDYKGGKDTQYF.

J is TRBJ1-1 and V is TRBV6-5, with D possibly matching TRBD1 (5 bases). V shed 5 bases and J shed 3 bases, with 7 bases lying between them. CDR3 length equals 12 residues. Germline assignment: CDR1 MNHEY and CDR2 SVGAGI. In nucleotides, the CDR3 is TGTGCCAGCAGTGACAGTTACACTGAAGCTTTCTTT. This encodes CASSDSYTEAFF.

This clone was picked up one time. The V call is TRBV4-1, the J call TRBJ2-1, with 10 nucleotides matching TRBD1. Germline CDR1 is MGHRA and CDR2 is YSYEKL. The CDR3 length is 14 residues. V lost 4 bases and J lost 6; bases outside the gene matches: 3. For the CDR3, the DNA is TGCGCCAGCAGCCCCAGACAGGGGGCCAATGAGCAGTTCTTC. Encoded protein: CASSPRQGANEQFF.

This chain uses TRBV7-9 with TRBJ2-5; D is possibly TRBD2 (7 bases). The CDR3 length is 14 residues. Germline V CDR1 and CDR2: SEHNR, FQNEAQ (reference sequence). V lost 6 bases and J 5 bases, leaving 16 bases between the germline ends. The CDR3 nucleotides read TGTGCCAGCAGAGCTAGTGGGAGGGGGGAGACCCAGTACTTC. Translation gives CASRASGRGETQYF. Looking up the rest from reference TRBV7-9 and TRBJ2-5 gives the full variable domain: DTGVSQNPRHKITKRGQNVTFRCDPISEHNRLYWYRQTLGQGPEFLTYFQNEAQLEKSRLLSDRFSAERPKGSFSTLEIQRTEQGDSAMYLCASRASGRGETQYFGPGTRLLVL.

The chain uses TRBV7-3 and TRBJ2-5; TRBD2 matches 8 bases. V lost 0 bases, J lost 1 base, and 1 base stayed unmatched. The CDR3 sequence is 15 residues long. Germline V lookup: CDR1 SGHTA, CDR2 FQGTGA. CDR3 sequence: CASSLTAGGQETQYF. CDR3 nucleotides: TGTGCCAGCAGCTTAACGGCGGGAGGCCAAGAGACCCAGTACTTC.

The V call is TRBV29-1, the J call TRBJ2-7, with D possibly being TRBD1 (6 bases). Deletions cut 6 bases from V and 2 bases from J, with 14 bases between. Per the germline V gene, CDR1 is SQVTM and CDR2 is ANQGSEA. The CDR3 has 13 residues. Here the CDR3 DNA reads TGCAGCGTCGAGACAGGCCCTACCTACGAGCAGTACTTC. Protein product: CSVETGPTYEQYF.

The rearrangement links TRBV11-3 to TRBJ2-1; 13 nucleotides align to TRBD2. The CDR3 has 16 amino acids. Trimming took 5 bases from V and 7 from J; bases not matched to a gene: 8. Germline values: CDR1 SGHNT, CDR2 YENEEA. The CDR3 DNA reads as TGTGCCAGCAGCCCCAGACTAGCGGGAGGAAAGAATGAGCAGTTCTTC. As protein: CASSPRLAGGKNEQFF.

The chain couples TRBV7-2 to TRBJ1-1, with 7 bases lining up with TRBD1. This CDR3 has 14 amino acids. Germline V CDR1 and CDR2: SGHTA, FQGNSA. Unmatched junction bases numbered 9, after V lost 5 bases and J lost 6 bases. DNA of the CDR3: TGTGCCAGCAGCCCAGACAGGGCCATGGCTGAAGCTTTCTTT. Encoded protein: CASSPDRAMAEAFF.

This sequence joins TRBV9 and TRBJ2-5; D gene uncertain. CDR3 length: 17 amino acids. V lost 4 bases, J lost 2 bases, and 21 bases lay in between. Germline V CDR1 and CDR2: SGDLS, YYNGEE. This CDR3 is CASSPREVFGGQETQYF. DNA of the CDR3: TGTGCCAGCAGCCCCCGCGAGGTCTTTGGCGGACAAGAGACCCAGTACTTC.

This clone appeared a few times. The chain links TRBV5-4 to TRBJ2-7; D gene ambiguous. The CDR3 extends over 15 amino acids. Germline CDR1 SGHNT, CDR2 YYREEE (reference sequence). V was cut by 1 base and J by 0 bases, with 11 bases left in between. The CDR3 DNA sequence: TGTGCCAGCAGCTTGAGTCAGATTTTCTCCTACGAGCAGTACTTC. Translation gives CASSLSQIFSYEQYF.

This clone was recorded only once. The chain employs TRBV6-5 and TRBJ2-7, with TRBD1 as a possible D gene (6 bases). Germline-derived CDR1 and CDR2 are MNHEY and SVGAGI. Trimming removed 6 bases from V and 4 bases from J, with 19 bases in between. The length of the CDR3 is 15 residues. CDR3 bases: TGTGCCAGCAGGGTCGGACCTACCAGGGGTTACGAGCAGTACTTC. This sequence encodes CASRVGPTRGYEQYF.

V gene TRBV5-6 combines with J gene TRBJ1-2, with D possibly matching TRBD1 (5 bases). Germline V lookup: CDR1 SGHDT, CDR2 YYEEEE. The CDR3 contains 13 residues. Trimming stripped 2 bases from V and 8 bases from J, with 13 bases between. The CDR3 DNA follows: TGTGCCAGCAGCTTCAGCAGGGCAGAAGGCTACACCTTC. It yields the protein CASSFSRAEGYTF. Full variable domain (missing parts from reference TRBV5-6 and TRBJ1-2): DAGVTQSPTHLIKTRGQQVTLRCSPKSGHDTVSWYQQALGQGPQFIFQYYEEEERQRGNFPDRFSGHQFPNYSSELNVNALLLGDSALYLCASSFSRAEGYTFGSGTRLTVV.

This sequence joins TRBV6-5 and TRBJ1-1; D gene unclear. This CDR3 has 13 amino acids. Trimming took off 2 bases at V and 3 bases at J, with 7 bases between the two ends. Per the germline V gene, CDR1 is MNHEY and CDR2 is SVGAGI. The CDR3: CASSYEADTEAFF. In DNA form, the CDR3 reads TGTGCCAGCAGTTACGAGGCGGACACTGAAGCTTTCTTT.

The rearrangement uses TRBV7-2 and TRBJ2-7, with 7 bases identical to TRBD1. The germline V gene has CDR1 SGHTA and CDR2 FQGNSA. The junction had 3 bases not matched to a gene; V was cut back by 1 base and J by 3 bases. The CDR3 is 14 residues long. DNA of the CDR3: TGTGCCAGCAGCTTAGTACAGGGGAACTACGAGCAGTACTTC. Residues: CASSLVQGNYEQYF.

The V gene is TRBV28, the J gene TRBJ1-2, with 7 bases matching TRBD1. This CDR3 contains 13 residues. V trimming: 5 bases; J trimming: 7 bases; junction bases outside the gene matches: 7. Germline CDR1 and CDR2: MDHEN and SYDVKM. This CDR3 is CASSITQGGGYTF. Here the CDR3 DNA reads TGTGCCAGCAGTATAACCCAGGGGGGTGGCTACACCTTC.

This sequence joins TRBV29-1 and TRBJ2-2, with 7 bases that match TRBD2. CDR3 length: 16 amino acids. Looked up from germline, CDR1 is SQVTM and CDR2 is ANQGSEA. J gave up 2 bases and V 3 bases, and 9 bases lay outside the gene matches. Here the CDR3 reads CSVEGLAEANTGELFF. The CDR3 bases are TGCAGCGTTGAGGGTCTAGCGGAGGCCAACACCGGGGAGCTGTTTTTT.

V is TRBV19 and J is TRBJ1-3; 7 bases line up with TRBD1. Germline V CDR1 and CDR2: LNHDA, SQIVND (reference sequence). V shed 6 bases and J 2 bases; nucleotides not matched to a gene: 7. This CDR3 is built from 15 residues. As DNA, the CDR3 is TGTGCCAGTAGACCCGACAGGGTCACTGGAAACACCATATATTTT. This codes for CASRPDRVTGNTIYF.

This clone was seen just once. The V call is TRBV27, the J call TRBJ2-3, with a possible D match to TRBD1 (5 bases). V was trimmed by 3 bases and J by 0 bases, leaving 13 bases between them. Germline values: CDR1 MNHEY, CDR2 SMNVEV (reference sequence). The CDR3 loop spans 16 amino acids. CDR3 in DNA: TGTGCCAGCAGTTTCTGGACAATTTCTAGCACAGATACGCAGTATTTT. It encodes CASSFWTISSTDTQYF.

The chain uses TRBV18 and TRBJ2-5; D not resolved. The CDR3 consists of 13 residues. Germline loops: CDR1 KGHSH, CDR2 LQKENI. V was trimmed by 1 base and J by 11 bases, leaving 14 bases between them. In DNA form, the CDR3 reads TGTGCCAGCTCACCACAACGCGTCGAGGAGCAGTACTTC. This translates into CASSPQRVEEQYF.

This clone was picked up one time. The chain recombines TRBV7-9 with TRBJ2-7; TRBD2 agrees at 8 bases. This CDR3 is 15 amino acids long. The V gene's germline CDR1 is SEHNR and CDR2 FQNEAQ (reference sequence). With V trimmed by 5 bases and J by 5 bases, 11 bases remained unmatched. CDR3 protein: CASSPVGRGFDEQYF. CDR3 sequence (DNA): TGTGCCAGCAGCCCCGTCGGGAGGGGGTTCGACGAGCAGTACTTC.

The chain couples TRBV10-3 to TRBJ1-1, with D hard to call. The germline V gene has CDR1 ENHRY and CDR2 SYGVKD. Trimming removed 4 bases at V and 0 bases at J, with 15 bases between. The CDR3 contains 16 residues. The CDR3 coding sequence is TGTGCCATCAGTGGAGGGCCAAGAAGGATGAACACTGAAGCTTTCTTT. The encoded protein is CAISGGPRRMNTEAFF.

The chain links TRBV25-1 to TRBJ2-5; TRBD2 matches 7 bases. The CDR3 totals 14 residues. Germline CDR1 is MGHDK and CDR2 is SYGVNS. Trimming at V came to 5 bases and at J to 9 bases, leaving 12 bases not matched to a gene. The CDR3 loop is CASSSRTLRGAQYF. For the CDR3, the DNA is TGTGCCAGCAGTTCCCGGACCCTACGGGGGGCCCAGTACTTC.